This T cell receptor beta chain was profiled in a study of blood T cells in healthy people across ages (dated by TCRdb to the mid-2010s). In terms of the full investigation: In model experiments, roughly one uniquely barcoded TCR beta cDNA molecule per two T cells was captured by template switching. To track age-related changes in TCR beta repertoire diversity, the study relied on deep sequencing normalized with unique cDNA molecular identifiers. The donors were split into four age groups: young (average around 16 years), middle-aged (roughly 40), aged (more than 55) and long-lived (under 85). To avoid experimental bias, donors of different ages were spread randomly across the sequencing lanes. The study analyzed two additional independent replicas of 1 million unique cDNA reads from the same blood draw for two donors, one aged 18 to 29 and one aged 80 or older. General study outcomes and caveats: Bulk unsorted PBMC profiling prevented conclusive comparison of naive and antigen-experienced compartments. The CMV infection status of donors was not known, potentially confounding age-related changes in expanded clonotypes. Compared with the aged group, the long-lived group had more naive CD4+ T cells, fewer expanded clones and increased TCR diversity, suggesting age selection. As age increased, observed TCR beta diversity per million T cells dropped in a roughly linear way, and a significant reduction was already evident by age roughly 36. Total diversity estimates from one million sequenced T cells were considered lower bounds and underestimates. The percentage of naive T cells measured by flow cytometry correlated strongly with observed TCR beta diversity.

On this clonotype: The specificity of this receptor is unknown. Per-base quality was not reported, and no clone a single base away is much larger than it.

Libraries came from 5' RACE. Sequencing was performed on an Illumina HiSeq 2500. A second PCR of about 6 to 12 cycles was run with a J-beta primer mix and a sample-barcoded 5' primer. A unique molecular identifier was introduced onto each TCR beta cDNA molecule by a template-switch 5' adaptor carrying 12 random nucleotides. Each sample yielded at least 3 million CDR3-containing paired-end reads. The Mint cDNA synthesis kit, primed by a TRBC-specific oligonucleotide, was used to synthesize first-strand cDNA from all RNA. All cDNA was treated with uracil-DNA glycosylase and then went through a first 18-cycle PCR with the universal primers M1SS and BC2_uni_R. Under the source paper's analysis protocol: For normalization, 1 million high-quality reads, each with a distinct molecular identifier, were randomly selected from each sample. Reads sharing molecular identifiers were discarded rather than binned into consensus sequences. CDR3 identification, clonotype clustering and error correction used MiTCR with a Q25 quality threshold and the strictest error-elimination algorithm. A nonparametric unseen species model with Euler transformation was used to estimate lower-bound total TCR beta diversity. Using fastp trimming at Q25 and MiXCR clonotype assembly, TCRdb reanalyzed the public sequencing data and kept in-frame beta chains. Records with the same CDR3 protein are collapsed into one entry carrying the most frequent genes and DNA. What appears here as the V and J calls and clone size reflects TCRdb's work, not the paper's. The sample table shows 600,000 or so distinct CDR3 sequences, and approximately 30% are seen once. The ten largest make up more than 15% of the sample.

The donors were under 40 Caucasian individuals from Russia, aged roughly 6 to 100 years, who were systemically healthy. Ten milliliters of peripheral blood were drawn from each donor into EDTA-treated Vacutainer tubes. Ficoll-Paque density-gradient centrifugation was used to isolate PBMCs, with at least 6.5 million per sample. Trizol reagent was used to extract total RNA from PBMCs, with at least 5 micrograms per sample. Naive CD45RAhigh/CD27high T cell percentages were measured by flow cytometry on a PBMC aliquot from every donor. This TCR came from a woman over 75 in good health. The sample consisted of blood.

The base sequence is TGCAGCGGCACAAAGGGGGGCAGCCGAAACACCGGGGAGCTGTTTTTT. Translated, it gives CSGTKGGSRNTGELFF. The chain is assembled from TRBV29-1 and TRBJ2-2; the D segment might be TRBD1 or TRBD2, since each matches 6 bases. Based on the germline V gene, the CDR1 and CDR2 sequences are SQVTM and ANQGSEA. The CDR3 measures 16 amino acids from cysteine to phenylalanine. Solely the CDR3 DNA is kept, with 48 bases framed from the first base. V loses 7 bases of germline sequence and J loses 2 bases, and the interval between the two ends is 20 bases.